Following are 22 T cell receptor beta chains from one sample sequenced in a study of shared clonotypes between healthy human individuals. Measured with immunoSEQ multiplex PCR; TCRdb has only the in-frame clones, and not every one. The sample contains approximately 2.3 million clones, 90% to 95% of which appear only once. The sequencing input was naive CD4+ T cells from PBMCs. As for subset: CD45RA+ positively selected. These receptors were collected from a man younger than 35 in good health. Some clones in this sample may be carry-over from other donors' samples.

The chain carries TRBV7-3 and TRBJ2-1; the match to TRBD1 covers 7 bases. CDR1 is SGHTA and CDR2 is FQGTGA in the germline V gene. After removal of 5 bases from V and 5 bases from J, the junction contained 6 bases not matched to a gene. This CDR3 is 14 amino acids long. CDR3 residues: CASSPTGLNNEQFF. CDR3 sequence (DNA): TGTGCCAGCAGCCCGACAGGGCTTAACAATGAGCAGTTCTTC. The full variable domain, in which reference TRBV7-3 and TRBJ2-1 provide the parts outside the CDR3, is GAGVSQTPSNKVTEKGKYVELRCDPISGHTALYWYRQSLGQGPEFLIYFQGTGAADDSGLPNDRFFAVRPEGSVSTLKIQRTERGDSAVYLCASSPTGLNNEQFFGPGTRLTVL.

The gene calls are TRBV28 and TRBJ2-5; unclear D gene. CDR3 length: 15 residues. Deletions cut 7 bases from V and 5 bases from J, with 20 bases between. The germline V gene has CDR1 MDHEN and CDR2 SYDVKM. The CDR3 here is CASTKPLGGGETQYF. The CDR3 DNA follows: TGTGCCAGCACCAAACCCCTGGGCGGTGGGGAGACCCAGTACTTC.

As to this clone: Distinct nucleotide sequences in the sample also encode this CDR3. The chain uses TRBV27 and TRBJ1-5; D call uncertain. The germline V and J ends were trimmed by 2 bases and 1 base, with 6 bases remaining between them. CDR3 length: 14 amino acids. From germline, CDR1 is MNHEY and CDR2 SMNVEV (reference sequence). The CDR3 sequence is CASSLLGSNQPQHF. DNA for the CDR3: TGTGCCAGCAGTTTACTTGGGAGCAATCAGCCCCAGCATTTT.

V usage is TRBV5-1 and J usage is TRBJ2-1, with 9 bases that match TRBD2. This CDR3 is built from 16 residues. CDR1 is SGHRS and CDR2 is YFSETQ in the germline V gene. V gave up 0 bases and J gave up 14 bases; unmatched junction bases: 15. The CDR3 DNA follows: TGCGCCAGCAGCTTGGGGGCTAGCGGGAATCTCGCGAAGAAGTTCTTC. The encoded protein is CASSLGASGNLAKKFF. The full variable domain, its missing parts supplied by reference TRBV5-1 and TRBJ2-1, is KAGVTQTPRYLIKTRGQQVTLSCSPISGHRSVSWYQQTPGQGLQFLFEYFSETQRNKGNFPGRFSGRQFSNSRSEMNVSTLELGDSALYLCASSLGASGNLAKKFFGPGTRLTVL.

J is TRBJ2-2 and V is TRBV27; weak D call: TRBD2 (6 bases). Looked up from germline, CDR1 is MNHEY and CDR2 is SMNVEV (reference sequence). This CDR3 has 13 amino acids. V dropped 8 bases and J dropped 1 base, with 8 bases sitting between them. CDR3 protein: CASGSGNTGELFF. In nucleotides, the CDR3 is TGTGCCAGCGGTAGCGGGAACACCGGGGAGCTGTTTTTT.

The J gene is TRBJ1-5, the V gene TRBV4-1; possible D gene TRBD1, 5 bases. In germline, CDR1 is MGHRA, CDR2 YSYEKL. The germline V and J ends were trimmed by 4 bases and 2 bases, with 9 bases remaining between them. The CDR3 is 14 residues long. The CDR3 nucleotides read TGCGCCAGCAGCCCGGACACTGGCAATCAGCCCCAGCATTTT. Encoded protein: CASSPDTGNQPQHF.

The DNA for the CDR3 is TGTGCCAGCAGACCCGGGACAGGGGGAACCCGTCGGGGAGAGACCCAGTACTTC. The encoded protein is CASRPGTGGTRRGETQYF. The chain is built from TRBV5-4 and TRBJ2-5, with TRBD1 matching 11 bases. Germline assignment: CDR1 SGHNT and CDR2 YYREEE (reference sequence). After removal of 5 bases from V and 4 bases from J, the junction contained 16 bases not matched to a gene. The CDR3 extends over 18 amino acids.

The CDR3 nucleotides read TGTGCCAGCAGCTCGTCTAGCGGATACACAGATACGCAGTATTTT. Translation gives CASSSSSGYTDTQYF. The chain is built from TRBV7-3 and TRBJ2-3, with TRBD2 identical over 7 bases. After removal of 4 bases from V and 2 bases from J, the junction contained 6 bases not matched to a gene. The CDR3 spans 15 residues. Germline V gives CDR1 SGHTA, CDR2 FQGTGA.

The V and J genes are TRBV30 and TRBJ2-7; D unclear. The length of the CDR3 is 15 residues. Germline CDR1 is GTSNPN and CDR2 is SVGIG (reference sequence). V lost 3 bases and J 2 bases, leaving 17 bases between the germline ends. The CDR3 DNA is TGTGCCTGGAGACTGGCGGTTTGGGTCCCCTACGAGCAGTACTTC. Its translation is CAWRLAVWVPYEQYF.

The chain links TRBV18 to TRBJ2-7; D is possibly TRBD1 (6 bases). This CDR3 spans 16 amino acids. CDR1 KGHSH and CDR2 LQKENI come from the germline V gene. Trimming removed 3 bases at V and 4 bases at J, with 19 bases between. The CDR3 sequence: CASSPGQAIRGYEQYF. The CDR3, as DNA: TGTGCCAGCTCACCGGGTCAGGCGATCAGGGGTTACGAGCAGTACTTC.

On this clone: Within the sample, other DNA sequences also encode this same CDR3. The gene calls are TRBV7-3 and TRBJ2-1, with 10 bases aligning to TRBD2. CDR3 length equals 15 residues. The germline gives CDR1 SGHTA, CDR2 FQGTGA. Trimming removed 5 bases from V and 4 bases from J; junction bases left unmatched: 5. The CDR3 region has the DNA TGTGCCAGCAGCCGAGGACTAGCGGAATACAATGAGCAGTTCTTC. It is translated as CASSRGLAEYNEQFF.

The chain couples TRBV11-3 to TRBJ2-3; 8 positions match TRBD1. The junction had 11 bases not matched to a gene; V was cut back by 5 bases and J by 7 bases. CDR1 and CDR2 (germline): SGHNT, YENEEA. The CDR3 sequence is 15 residues long. Here the CDR3 reads CASSISAGGAYTQYF. In nucleotides, the CDR3 is TGTGCCAGCAGCATTTCCGCAGGGGGCGCATATACGCAGTATTTT.

The chain couples TRBV6-6 to TRBJ2-1, with 10 bases lining up with TRBD1. V was pared by 10 bases and J by 4 bases, with 4 bases of the junction left unmatched. The CDR3 contains 13 residues. CDR1 is MNHNY, CDR2 SVGAGI, per germline (reference sequence). CDR3 nucleotide sequence: TGTGCCACCAGGACAGGGGGATACAATGAGCAGTTCTTC. Amino acid sequence: CATRTGGYNEQFF.

On this clone itself: This specimen includes other DNA sequences encoding the same CDR3. The gene calls are TRBV9 and TRBJ2-1; D unresolved. The CDR3 extends over 15 amino acids. Germline V CDR1 and CDR2: SGDLS, YYNGEE. Trimming pared 0 bases from V and 1 base from J, leaving 8 bases between. CDR3 protein: CASSVDGISYNEQFF. The CDR3 DNA sequence: TGTGCCAGCAGCGTAGATGGGATTTCCTACAATGAGCAGTTCTTC.

The rearrangement links TRBV5-3 to TRBJ2-2, with 9 bases lining up with TRBD2. TRBV5-3 is classed as an ORF, of uncertain function. The V gene end was trimmed by 2 bases and the J gene end by 2 bases; junction bases not matched to a gene: 7. The CDR3 loop spans 17 amino acids. CDR3 sequence: CARSFAQTSGNTGELFF. CDR3 in DNA: TGTGCCAGAAGCTTCGCGCAGACTAGCGGAAACACCGGGGAGCTGTTTTTT.

V and J are TRBV9 and TRBJ2-7; 8 nucleotides line up with TRBD2. Germline values: CDR1 SGDLS, CDR2 YYNGEE. This CDR3 region has 15 residues. V dropped 0 bases and J dropped 6; count of bases not matched to a gene: 8. CDR3 sequence (DNA): TGTGCCAGCAGCGTAGTCGGAGCGGGAGTGGGCGAGCAGTACTTC. It is translated as CASSVVGAGVGEQYF.

In this sample, this clone turned up once. At the DNA level, this CDR3 is encoded by other sequences in the same sample as well. This CDR3 reads CSVAGLAGVEQYF. CDR3 sequence (DNA): TGCAGCGTTGCGGGACTAGCGGGAGTTGAGCAGTACTTC. The chain joins TRBV29-1 to TRBJ2-7, with 14 bases that match TRBD2. J lost 7 bases, V lost 4 bases, and 3 bases had no gene match. Germline-derived CDR1 and CDR2 are SQVTM and ANQGSEA. This CDR3 contains 13 residues.

The chain joins TRBV6-6 to TRBJ1-5; TRBD1 agrees at 11 bases. The V and J ends lost 5 bases and 5 bases, in that order; junction bases with no gene match: 2. The germline gives CDR1 MNHNY, CDR2 SVGAGI (reference sequence). The CDR3 covers 14 residues. The DNA for the CDR3 is TGTGCCAGCAGTCGGACAGGGGGCGATCAGCCCCAGCATTTT. The encoded protein is CASSRTGGDQPQHF.

This clone was picked up one time. This chain connects TRBV4-1 to TRBJ2-7; D is uncertain. The CDR3 has 14 amino acids. From germline, CDR1 is MGHRA and CDR2 YSYEKL. V dropped 0 bases and J dropped 4 bases, with 10 bases sitting between them. CDR3 nucleotides: TGCGCCAGCAGCCAAGATTGGGAACTTTACGAGCAGTACTTC. Protein product: CASSQDWELYEQYF.

This chain links TRBV15 with TRBJ2-3, with 9 nucleotides matching TRBD1. CDR1 LNHNV and CDR2 YYDKDF come from the germline V gene (reference sequence). The CDR3 spans 16 residues. V lost 2 bases to trimming and J lost 6 bases; unmatched junction nucleotides: 9. The CDR3 bases are TGTGCCACCAGCAGACCGGGACAGGGAAAGGTTGATACGCAGTATTTT. Translated, it gives CATSRPGQGKVDTQYF.

The CDR3 sequence: CASSLESYRGNTIYF. For the CDR3, the DNA is TGTGCCAGCAGCTTAGAGAGTTACAGAGGAAACACCATATATTTT. The chain is built from TRBV7-2 and TRBJ1-3; D is uncertain. Deletions cut 1 base from V and 4 bases from J, with 11 bases between. Germline loops: CDR1 SGHTA, CDR2 FQGNSA. The CDR3 length is 15 residues.

This CDR3 is CASSQRTGTDTQYF. The CDR3 DNA reads TGTGCCAGCAGCCAACGTACCGGGACAGATACGCAGTATTTT. This chain uses TRBV5-4 with TRBJ2-3; D unresolved. The CDR3 spans 14 residues. Trimming stripped 4 bases from V and 3 bases from J, with 12 bases between. Germline V CDR1 and CDR2: SGHNT, YYREEE (reference sequence).